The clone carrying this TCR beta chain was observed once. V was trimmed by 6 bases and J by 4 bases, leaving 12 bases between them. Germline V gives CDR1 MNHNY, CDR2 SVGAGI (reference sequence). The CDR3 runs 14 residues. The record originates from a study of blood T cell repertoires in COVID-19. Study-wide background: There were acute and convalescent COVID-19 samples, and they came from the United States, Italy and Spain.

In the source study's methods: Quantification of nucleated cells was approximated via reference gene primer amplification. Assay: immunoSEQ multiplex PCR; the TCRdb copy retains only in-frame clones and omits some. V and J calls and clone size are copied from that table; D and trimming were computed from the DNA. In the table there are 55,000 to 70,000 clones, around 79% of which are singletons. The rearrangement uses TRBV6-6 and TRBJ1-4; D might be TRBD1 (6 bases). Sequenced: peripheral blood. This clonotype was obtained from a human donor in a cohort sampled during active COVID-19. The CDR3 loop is CASSAGQSNEKLFF. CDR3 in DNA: TGTGCCAGCAGCGCCGGACAGAGTAATGAAAAACTGTTTTTT.